A selection of T cell receptor beta chains follows, all from one sample in a study of T cell clones after liver transplantation. Sequenced by immunoSEQ multiplex PCR; TCRdb stores in-frame clones only, minus some. The sample carries roughly 57,000 clones, over 55% recorded once. Material: CD4+ T cells from blood, obtained before liver transplant. All receptors come from a human donor who received a liver transplant. CDR3s include the opening cysteine and the closing phenylalanine or tryptophan. A D gene is named only where the DNA matches it firmly. Not all rows give a size; the values are once, few, many and, for expanded clones, a class.

TRBV4-2	-	TRBJ1-2	TRBD1	CASSQEGQLKANYGYTF	TGTGCCAGCAGCCAAGAGGGACAGCTAAAGGCGAACTATGGCTACACCTTC
TRBV27	once	TRBJ1-2	TRBD1	CASRFSRTGGADGYTF	TGTGCCAGCAGATTTAGCCGGACAGGGGGCGCCGATGGCTACACCTTC
TRBV7-8	-	TRBJ1-4	-	CASSIRDKNEKLFF	TGTGCCAGCAGCATCCGGGACAAGAATGAAAAACTGTTTTTT
TRBV10-2	-	TRBJ2-1	TRBD2	CASKLAGGPSEQFF	TGCGCCAGTAAACTAGCGGGGGGGCCGTCTGAGCAGTTCTTC
TRBV10-3	-	TRBJ2-7	-	CAISDPGQMELYEQYF	TGTGCCATCAGTGACCCCGGACAGATGGAGCTCTACGAGCAGTACTTC
TRBV9	-	TRBJ1-1	TRBD1	CASSLHAQGAITGTEAFF	TGTGCCAGCAGCTTACACGCACAGGGGGCGATCACGGGCACTGAAGCTTTCTTT
TRBV2	-	TRBJ1-4	TRBD1	CASSERQGSEKLFF	TGTGCCAGCAGTGAGCGACAGGGGAGTGAAAAACTGTTTTTT
TRBV5-6	-	TRBJ1-1	-	CASSLTGWTEAFF	TGTGCCAGCAGCTTAACAGGGTGGACTGAAGCTTTCTTT
TRBV28	few	TRBJ1-2	TRBD1	CASSNQYRGGYTF	TGTGCCAGCAGTAACCAATACAGGGGAGGCTACACCTTC
TRBV7-2	-	TRBJ2-7	-	CASSFGGGLRNYEQYF	TGTGCCAGCAGCTTCGGTGGGGGACTCCGAAACTACGAGCAGTACTTC
TRBV29-1	-	TRBJ2-1	TRBD1	CSVALDRGQNEQFF	TGCAGCGTTGCCCTGGACAGGGGGCAAAATGAGCAGTTCTTC
TRBV20-1	-	TRBJ1-4	-	CSGERGEKLFF	TGCAGTGGCGAAAGGGGTGAAAAACTGTTTTTT
TRBV18	-	TRBJ1-6	TRBD1	CASSPSGQVLDSPLHF	TGTGCCAGCTCACCTTCGGGACAGGTTTTGGATTCACCCCTCCACTTT
TRBV7-9	-	TRBJ1-4	-	CATRRGANEKLFF	TGTGCCACCCGTCGGGGAGCTAATGAAAAACTGTTTTTT
TRBV2	-	TRBJ1-6	-	CASAGDYYNSPLHF	TGTGCCAGCGCCGGAGATTACTATAATTCACCCCTCCACTTT
TRBV5-4	-	TRBJ2-7	-	CASSSSYEQYF	TGTGCCAGCAGCTCGAGCTACGAGCAGTACTTC
TRBV11-2	-	TRBJ2-1	TRBD2	CASSWTSGGASYNEQFF	TGTGCCAGCAGCTGGACTAGCGGGGGAGCCTCCTACAATGAGCAGTTCTTC
TRBV11-2	-	TRBJ2-3	TRBD2	CASSLGASGPDTQYF	TGTGCCAGCAGCTTAGGCGCTAGCGGCCCAGATACGCAGTATTTT
TRBV27	-	TRBJ1-4	-	CASRSTVNEKLFF	TGTGCCAGCAGGTCCACGGTTAATGAAAAACTGTTTTTT
TRBV18	few	TRBJ1-6	-	CASSQDGSSYNSPLHF	TGTGCCAGCTCTCAGGACGGGAGCTCCTATAATTCACCCCTCCACTTT
TRBV19	-	TRBJ1-5	TRBD1	CASSAQGNQPQHF	TGTGCCAGTAGTGCACAGGGGAATCAGCCCCAGCATTTT
TRBV28	few	TRBJ1-5	-	CASSGDYNQPQHF	TGTGCCAGCAGTGGGGACTACAATCAGCCCCAGCATTTT
TRBV14	-	TRBJ2-2	-	CASSQGSGSNTGELFF	TGTGCCAGCAGCCAAGGAAGCGGTTCGAACACCGGGGAGCTGTTTTTT
TRBV4-2	-	TRBJ2-7	TRBD2	CASSQHSGGARSSYEQYF	TGTGCCAGCAGCCAACATAGCGGGGGGGCCCGAAGCTCCTACGAGCAGTACTTC
TRBV27	few	TRBJ2-7	-	CASSFTYRDEQYF	TGTGCCAGCAGTTTCACCTACAGGGACGAGCAGTACTTC
TRBV30	-	TRBJ1-1	TRBD1	CAWSRSDRLNTEAFF	TGTGCCTGGAGCCGGTCGGACAGGCTGAACACTGAAGCTTTCTTT
TRBV5-4	-	TRBJ1-4	TRBD1	CASKSEGQLNEKLFF	TGTGCCAGCAAAAGTGAGGGACAGCTAAATGAAAAACTGTTTTTT
TRBV28	-	TRBJ2-3	TRBD2	CASSFMSFWLAGGRGTDTQYF	TGTGCCAGCAGTTTTATGTCTTTTTGGCTAGCGGGGGGGCGGGGCACAGATACGCAGTATTTT
TRBV7-8	-	TRBJ2-7	-	CASSTLDGPSSYEQYF	TGTGCCAGCAGCACCCTCGATGGTCCGAGCTCCTACGAGCAGTACTTC
TRBV10-3	-	TRBJ1-4	TRBD1	CAISDGTATNEKLFF	TGTGCCATCAGTGATGGGACAGCAACTAATGAAAAACTGTTTTTT
TRBV6-5	few	TRBJ1-1	-	CASSYVARGEAFF	TGTGCCAGCAGTTACGTGGCCAGGGGTGAAGCTTTCTTT